This is a list of T cell receptor beta chains from one sample in a study of blood T cell repertoires in COVID-19. Profiled with immunoSEQ multiplex PCR; TCRdb holds only in-frame clones, not every one. The sample comprises approximately 150,000 clones, around 82% of which are singletons, and about 2.1% rests with the top ten. Sequenced material: peripheral blood. These receptors originate from a woman at least 80 years old with acute or convalescent COVID-19. Each CDR3 is given with its conserved first and last residue. A D gene is named only where the DNA matches it firmly. Expanded clones get a size class; other rows say once, few or many, or leave the size out.

size: once
J: TRBJ2-1
D: TRBD2
V: TRBV10-3
CDR3: CAISDSLAGDYNEQFF
DNA: TGTGCCATCAGTGATTCGTTGGCGGGAGACTACAATGAGCAGTTCTTC

size: -
J: TRBJ1-1
D: TRBD1
V: TRBV5-4
CDR3: CASSLDVRGKGNTEAFF
DNA: TGTGCCAGCAGCTTGGATGTCAGGGGGAAAGGGAACACTGAAGCTTTCTTT

size: -
J: TRBJ2-1
D: -
V: TRBV2
CDR3: CASTEAGSSYNEQFF
DNA: TGTGCCAGCACCGAGGCGGGGAGCTCCTACAATGAGCAGTTCTTC

size: once
J: TRBJ2-4
D: TRBD2
V: TRBV7-2
CDR3: CASSLAASGRGYGIQYF
DNA: TGTGCCAGCAGCTTAGCGGCTAGCGGGAGGGGGTACGGCATTCAGTACTTC

size: -
J: TRBJ2-5
D: -
V: TRBV6-5
CDR3: CASSPSFMSQETQYF
DNA: TGTGCCAGCAGTCCATCGTTCATGAGTCAAGAGACCCAGTACTTC

size: -
J: TRBJ2-1
D: TRBD2
V: TRBV5-1
CDR3: CASSSLRGGGAGNEQFF
DNA: TGCGCCAGCAGCTCCCTCCGAGGCGGGGGGGCCGGCAATGAGCAGTTCTTC

size: few
J: TRBJ2-1
D: -
V: TRBV5-1
CDR3: CASSLAGGVNEQFF
DNA: TGCGCCAGCAGCTTGGCCGGCGGGGTAAATGAGCAGTTCTTC

size: -
J: TRBJ2-5
D: -
V: TRBV4-1
CDR3: CASSQARVGGRETQYF
DNA: TGCGCCAGCAGCCAAGCGAGGGTAGGGGGACGAGAGACCCAGTACTTC

size: few
J: TRBJ1-4
D: -
V: TRBV12-3/TRBV12-4
CDR3: CASTYLDSGKLFF
DNA: TGTGCCAGCACCTACTTGGACAGCGGAAAACTGTTTTTT

size: -
J: TRBJ2-1
D: TRBD2
V: TRBV6-6
CDR3: CASSPIPGTSSYNEQFF
DNA: TGTGCCAGCAGTCCTATACCCGGGACTAGCTCCTACAATGAGCAGTTCTTC

size: -
J: TRBJ2-1
D: TRBD1
V: TRBV4-3
CDR3: CASSQDRRGLAEQFF
DNA: TGCGCCAGCAGCCAAGATCGCAGGGGGCTTGCTGAGCAGTTCTTC

size: -
J: TRBJ1-1
D: -
V: TRBV7-8
CDR3: CASSRLAGTEAFF
DNA: TGTGCCAGCAGCCGCCTGGCGGGGACTGAAGCTTTCTTT

size: -
J: TRBJ2-1
D: TRBD1
V: TRBV11-3
CDR3: CASSLDVGQGPNNEQFF
DNA: TGTGCCAGCAGCTTAGATGTAGGACAGGGCCCTAACAATGAGCAGTTCTTC

size: -
J: TRBJ1-2
D: -
V: TRBV19
CDR3: CASKIGRRERDGYTF
DNA: TGTGCCAGTAAGATCGGCAGGCGGGAAAGGGATGGCTACACCTTC

size: -
J: TRBJ2-2
D: TRBD2
V: TRBV6-5
CDR3: CASSYLSGGGELFF
DNA: TGTGCCAGCAGTTACCTTAGCGGGGGCGGGGAGCTGTTTTTT

size: -
J: TRBJ1-6
D: -
V: TRBV2
CDR3: CASSSGTTNSPLHF
DNA: TGTGCCAGCAGCTCCGGGACAACCAATTCACCCCTCCACTTT

size: -
J: TRBJ1-3
D: TRBD1
V: TRBV11-2
CDR3: CASSVTGVTGNTIYF
DNA: TGTGCCAGCAGCGTAACAGGGGTAACTGGAAACACCATATATTTT

size: -
J: TRBJ1-1
D: TRBD1
V: TRBV2
CDR3: CASKWTGDSTEAFF
DNA: TGTGCCAGCAAATGGACAGGGGATTCCACTGAAGCTTTCTTT

size: -
J: TRBJ2-1
D: TRBD1
V: TRBV5-1
CDR3: CASSPGQGAFNEQFF
DNA: TGCGCCAGCAGCCCGGGACAGGGGGCATTTAATGAGCAGTTCTTC

size: -
J: TRBJ1-1
D: -
V: TRBV18
CDR3: CASSPSGDTEAFF
DNA: TGTGCCAGCTCACCATCAGGGGACACTGAAGCTTTCTTT

size: -
J: TRBJ2-1
D: TRBD2
V: TRBV5-1
CDR3: CASSLVAGGPAYEQFF
DNA: TGCGCCAGCAGCTTGGTAGCGGGGGGGCCAGCCTATGAGCAGTTCTTC

size: -
J: TRBJ2-1
D: TRBD2
V: TRBV3-1/TRBV3-2
CDR3: CASSRASGSNEQFF
DNA: TGTGCCAGCAGCCGGGCTAGCGGGAGTAATGAGCAGTTCTTC

size: few
J: TRBJ1-1
D: -
V: TRBV5-1
CDR3: CASSLLAGIMNTEAFF
DNA: TGCGCCAGCAGCTTGTTGGCAGGCATTATGAACACTGAAGCTTTCTTT

size: few
J: TRBJ2-5
D: -
V: TRBV18
CDR3: CASSPPGGQQETQYF
DNA: TGTGCCAGCTCACCGCCCGGGGGACAGCAAGAGACCCAGTACTTC

size: once
J: TRBJ2-6
D: -
V: TRBV10-3
CDR3: CAISVSGSGANVLTF
DNA: TGTGCCATCAGTGTATCAGGGTCTGGGGCCAACGTCCTGACTTTC

size: -
J: TRBJ2-3
D: -
V: TRBV20-1
CDR3: CSASFTDTQYF
DNA: TGCAGTGCGAGCTTCACAGATACGCAGTATTTT

size: -
J: TRBJ2-2
D: TRBD2
V: TRBV19
CDR3: CASSRELAGGLTGELFF
DNA: TGTGCCAGTAGTAGGGAACTAGCGGGAGGGCTTACCGGGGAGCTGTTTTTT

size: -
J: TRBJ2-7
D: TRBD1
V: TRBV15
CDR3: CATSRDGTGGYEQYF
DNA: TGTGCCACCAGCAGAGATGGTACAGGGGGCTACGAGCAGTACTTC

size: once
J: TRBJ1-1
D: -
V: TRBV4-3
CDR3: CASSQEGGAGAEAFF
DNA: TGCGCCAGCAGCCAAGAGGGAGGGGCCGGGGCTGAAGCTTTCTTT

size: -
J: TRBJ2-3
D: TRBD2
V: TRBV2
CDR3: CASRLEAGVRTDTQYF
DNA: TGTGCCAGTCGGCTTGAGGCGGGAGTAAGAACAGATACGCAGTATTTT

size: -
J: TRBJ2-3
D: -
V: TRBV19
CDR3: CASSQQGPDTQYF
DNA: TGTGCCAGTAGTCAACAGGGTCCAGATACGCAGTATTTT

size: -
J: TRBJ1-3
D: TRBD1
V: TRBV5-6
CDR3: CASNPRGPGNTIYF
DNA: TGTGCCAGCAACCCTAGGGGGCCTGGAAACACCATATATTTT

size: few
J: TRBJ1-5
D: TRBD1
V: TRBV29-1
CDR3: CSVPDRSYSNQPQHF
DNA: TGCAGCGTTCCGGACAGGTCTTATAGCAATCAGCCCCAGCATTTT

size: -
J: TRBJ2-3
D: -
V: TRBV4-3
CDR3: CASSQDAPTRAGDTQYF
DNA: TGCGCCAGCAGCCAAGATGCCCCTACTCGGGCGGGGGATACGCAGTATTTT

size: -
J: TRBJ1-2
D: -
V: TRBV4-3
CDR3: CASSQAGAKDGYTF
DNA: TGCGCCAGCAGCCAAGCAGGCGCCAAGGATGGCTACACCTTC

size: -
J: TRBJ1-5
D: TRBD1
V: TRBV19
CDR3: CASSPQGDSNQPQHF
DNA: TGTGCCAGTAGTCCACAGGGGGATAGCAATCAGCCCCAGCATTTT

size: -
J: TRBJ2-1
D: -
V: TRBV10-3
CDR3: CAISVREKNNEQFF
DNA: TGTGCCATCAGTGTCCGGGAAAAAAACAATGAGCAGTTCTTC

size: -
J: TRBJ1-5
D: -
V: TRBV3-1/TRBV3-2
CDR3: CASSHSTPGGNQPQHF
DNA: TGTGCCAGCAGCCACTCTACCCCGGGGGGCAATCAGCCCCAGCATTTT

size: -
J: TRBJ2-1
D: -
V: TRBV29-1
CDR3: CSARGTESYNEQFF
DNA: TGCAGCGCCCGGGGGACGGAATCCTACAATGAGCAGTTCTTC

size: -
J: TRBJ2-5
D: TRBD2
V: TRBV5-4
CDR3: CASSLGLAGPKGGETQYF
DNA: TGTGCCAGCAGCTTGGGACTAGCGGGGCCCAAAGGCGGAGAGACCCAGTACTTC

size: -
J: TRBJ1-1
D: TRBD1
V: TRBV5-1
CDR3: CASSLRTGIEAFF
DNA: TGCGCCAGCAGCTTGAGGACAGGCATCGAAGCTTTCTTT

size: -
J: TRBJ1-2
D: -
V: TRBV7-2
CDR3: CASSFTMEGRNGYTF
DNA: TGTGCCAGCAGCTTCACAATGGAAGGGAGGAATGGCTACACCTTC

size: -
J: TRBJ1-6
D: -
V: TRBV7-2
CDR3: CASSLSGATNSPLHF
DNA: TGTGCCAGCAGCTTATCAGGGGCAACCAATTCACCCCTCCACTTT

size: -
J: TRBJ1-4
D: -
V: TRBV7-2
CDR3: CASSLMRGEGGKLFF
DNA: TGTGCCAGCAGCTTAATGCGGGGGGAAGGTGGAAAACTGTTTTTT

size: -
J: TRBJ2-5
D: -
V: TRBV11-2
CDR3: CASSGPKYQETQYF
DNA: TGTGCCAGCAGCGGCCCGAAGTACCAAGAGACCCAGTACTTC

size: -
J: TRBJ2-5
D: -
V: TRBV3-1/TRBV3-2
CDR3: CASSQGGGARETQYF
DNA: TGTGCCAGCAGCCAGGGCGGAGGGGCGAGGGAGACCCAGTACTTC

size: -
J: TRBJ1-1
D: TRBD1
V: TRBV5-1
CDR3: CASSFDRGNTEAFF
DNA: TGCGCCAGCAGCTTCGACAGGGGGAACACTGAAGCTTTCTTT

size: -
J: TRBJ1-4
D: -
V: TRBV28
CDR3: CASGQGDNEKLFF
DNA: TGTGCCAGCGGGCAGGGTGATAATGAAAAACTGTTTTTT

size: -
J: TRBJ2-7
D: -
V: TRBV19
CDR3: CASSPRTAYEQYF
DNA: TGTGCCAGTAGTCCACGGACAGCCTACGAGCAGTACTTC

size: -
J: TRBJ1-5
D: TRBD1
V: TRBV2
CDR3: CASSGQGNQPQHF
DNA: TGTGCCAGCAGCGGACAGGGTAATCAGCCCCAGCATTTT

size: few
J: TRBJ1-2
D: TRBD1
V: TRBV14
CDR3: CASSQPGQLYGYTF
DNA: TGTGCCAGCAGCCAACCGGGACAGTTATATGGCTACACCTTC